This passage covers 27 T cell receptor beta chains from one sample sequenced in a study of blood T cell repertoires in COVID-19. Sequencing was performed with immunoSEQ multiplex PCR; in TCRdb, only in-frame clones are kept and a portion is missing. The sample records under 300,000 clones, roughly 90% being singletons. Sequenced sample: peripheral blood. These receptors all stem from a woman between 35 and 50 years old who had recovered from COVID-19.

This chain uses TRBV19 with TRBJ2-7, with 9 bases aligning to TRBD1. The junction had 6 bases not matched to a gene; V was cut back by 5 bases and J by 1 base. This CDR3 has 15 amino acids. Germline V CDR1 and CDR2: LNHDA, SQIVND (reference sequence). The CDR3 reads CASSQPGQGSYEQYF. The CDR3 nucleotides read TGTGCCAGTAGTCAGCCGGGACAGGGTTCCTACGAGCAGTACTTC.

The genes are TRBV5-1 and TRBJ2-2; TRBD2 agrees at 7 bases. Germline-derived CDR1 and CDR2 are SGHRS and YFSETQ. The CDR3 runs 18 residues. J gave up 2 bases and V 0 bases, and 10 bases lay outside the gene matches. The CDR3 DNA reads TGCGCCAGCAGCTTGGTAGGCGGGAGCTCTTTCAACACCGGGGAGCTGTTTTTT. This encodes CASSLVGGSSFNTGELFF. The full variable domain, rest sourced from reference TRBV5-1 and TRBJ2-2, is KAGVTQTPRYLIKTRGQQVTLSCSPISGHRSVSWYQQTPGQGLQFLFEYFSETQRNKGNFPGRFSGRQFSNSRSEMNVSTLELGDSALYLCASSLVGGSSFNTGELFFGEGSRLTVL.

The chain employs TRBV5-4 and TRBJ2-3; D is possibly TRBD2 (5 bases). CDR1 is SGHNT, CDR2 YYREEE, per germline (reference sequence). V was trimmed by 4 bases and J by 0 bases, leaving 12 bases between them. CDR3 length: 15 amino acids. CDR3 region: CASSPGSTSTDTQYF. CDR3 nucleotides: TGTGCCAGCAGCCCGGGGAGCACAAGCACAGATACGCAGTATTTT.

The chain uses TRBV24-1 and TRBJ2-7; tentative D call: TRBD1 (6 bases). The CDR3 extends over 14 amino acids. Trimming took 5 bases from V and 2 from J, leaving 12 bases between them. From germline, CDR1 is KGHDR and CDR2 SFDVKD. DNA of the CDR3: TGTGCCACCAGTGGTGCAGGGGATACCTACGAGCAGTACTTC. Residues: CATSGAGDTYEQYF.

The rearrangement links TRBV27 to TRBJ2-1; no firm D call. The CDR3 is 14 amino acids. V lost 0 bases, J lost 7 bases, and 10 bases lay in between. Germline CDR1 MNHEY, CDR2 SMNVEV (reference sequence). The CDR3 is CASSLSETMNEQFF. The CDR3 DNA follows: TGTGCCAGCAGTTTATCGGAAACTATGAATGAGCAGTTCTTC.

This sequence joins TRBV5-4 and TRBJ1-6, with TRBD1 matching over 9 bases. Per germline, CDR1 SGHNT and CDR2 YYREEE (reference sequence). V gave up 5 bases and J gave up 2 bases; unmatched junction bases: 14. This CDR3 contains 19 residues. The CDR3 nucleotides read TGTGCCAGCAGGGCGGGGACAGGGAGAAAAGAACCCTATAATTCACCCCTCCACTTT. This codes for CASRAGTGRKEPYNSPLHF.

The rearrangement links TRBV4-1 to TRBJ2-7; D remains ambiguous. Germline V CDR1 and CDR2: MGHRA, YSYEKL. Trimming pared 3 bases from V and 1 base from J, leaving 10 bases between. The CDR3 has 14 residues. This CDR3 reads CASSQIQPSYEQYF. Here the CDR3 DNA reads TGCGCCAGCAGCCAGATACAGCCATCCTACGAGCAGTACTTC.

The genes are TRBV9 and TRBJ1-5; no clear D gene. Germline CDR1 is SGDLS and CDR2 is YYNGEE. Trimming removed 3 bases from V and 5 bases from J, with 12 bases in between. This CDR3 region has 14 residues. CDR3 bases: TGTGCCAGCAGCGAAGGCGGCAGCGATCAGCCCCAGCATTTT. Translating gives CASSEGGSDQPQHF.

The chain uses TRBV5-1 and TRBJ2-1, with TRBD1 matching 8 bases. Germline V gene sequence: CDR1 SGHRS, CDR2 YFSETQ. The CDR3 totals 15 residues. Germline trimming cut 0 bases from V and 8 bases from J; bases unmatched to any gene: 7. CDR3 nucleotide sequence: TGCGCCAGCAGCTTGGCCGTCAGGGGGCCCGATGAGCAGTTCTTC. Protein sequence: CASSLAVRGPDEQFF.

The J gene is TRBJ1-4, the V gene TRBV4-1, with D uncertain. Germline assignment: CDR1 MGHRA and CDR2 YSYEKL. V lost 1 base and J lost 7, with 7 bases in between. The CDR3 has 13 residues. DNA for the CDR3: TGCGCCAGCAGCCAAGTCCTACCTGAAAAACTGTTTTTT. Translating it yields CASSQVLPEKLFF.

The gene calls are TRBV4-1 and TRBJ2-2, with 10 nucleotides matching TRBD2. Per germline, CDR1 MGHRA and CDR2 YSYEKL. Trimming cost V 0 bases and J 6 bases; bases outside gene matches: 7. The CDR3 contains 17 residues. The CDR3 DNA follows: TGCGCCAGCAGCCAAGAGGCAACTAGCGGGGATCCCGGGGAGCTGTTTTTT. Protein: CASSQEATSGDPGELFF.

CDR3: CASSYGSGTGPWELFF. The CDR3, as DNA: TGTGCCAGCAGTTACGGCTCCGGGACAGGTCCTTGGGAGCTGTTTTTT. This chain links TRBV6-5 with TRBJ2-2, with 8 bases matching TRBD1. The length of the CDR3 is 16 residues. Germline V gene data show CDR1 as MNHEY and CDR2 as SVGAGI. Trimming removed 2 bases from V and 9 bases from J; junction bases left unmatched: 11.

The chain joins TRBV30 to TRBJ2-7; D is unresolved. V was trimmed by 3 bases and J by 0 bases, leaving 12 bases between them. The germline CDR1 and CDR2 sequences are GTSNPN and SVGIG (reference sequence). CDR3 size: 14 residues. CDR3 region: CAWSVDTISYEQYF. Here the CDR3 DNA reads TGTGCCTGGAGCGTAGACACAATCTCCTACGAGCAGTACTTC. Full variable domain (outside the CDR3, taken from reference TRBV30 and TRBJ2-7): SQTIHQWPATLVQPVGSPLSLECTVEGTSNPNLYWYRQAAGRGLQLLFYSVGIGQISSEVPQNLSASRPQDRQFILSSKKLLLSDSGFYLCAWSVDTISYEQYFGPGTRLTVT.

The genes are TRBV7-9 and TRBJ2-3; tentatively, D is TRBD2 (5 bases). The V end lost 1 base, the J end lost 1 base, and 9 bases lay between the germline ends. CDR1 and CDR2 (germline): SEHNR, FQNEAQ (reference sequence). This CDR3 is 15 amino acids long. The CDR3 DNA reads as TGTGCCAGCAGCTTAGTTCGGCGGGGCACAGATACGCAGTATTTT. This sequence encodes CASSLVRRGTDTQYF.

The rearrangement links TRBV5-8 to TRBJ2-7; maybe TRBD1 (6 bases). The germline gives CDR1 SGHTS, CDR2 YDEGEE. Trimming pared 0 bases from V and 8 bases from J, leaving 15 bases between. This CDR3 is 14 amino acids long. The CDR3 coding sequence is TGTGCCAGCAGCTTGGGGTCAGGGGCGCTACAGCAGTACTTC. As protein: CASSLGSGALQQYF.

The CDR3 region has the DNA TGTGCCAGCAGCGTGAGCGGGGTAGAAGGAAACGAGCAGTACTTC. Its translation is CASSVSGVEGNEQYF. The rearrangement uses TRBV9 and TRBJ2-7, with 7 bases that match TRBD2. Germline-derived CDR1 and CDR2 are SGDLS and YYNGEE. There are 15 residues in the CDR3. After removal of 2 bases from V and 5 bases from J, the junction contained 10 bases not matched to a gene.

This clone has more than one count but fewer than ten. The V call is TRBV7-9, the J call TRBJ1-5, with D unresolved. CDR3 length: 13 residues. Germline CDR1 reads SEHNR; CDR2 reads FQNEAQ (reference sequence). Trimming removed 6 bases at V and 4 bases at J, with 10 bases between. The CDR3, as DNA: TGTGCCAGCAGGGGAGGCACAAATCAGCCCCAGCATTTT. Its translation: CASRGGTNQPQHF.

The V and J genes are TRBV16 and TRBJ1-3; D is undetermined. This CDR3 has 13 amino acids. CDR1 KGHSY and CDR2 FQNENV come from the germline V gene. V was trimmed by 6 bases and J by 8 bases, leaving 14 bases between them. CDR3 sequence: CASSVGPRDTIYF. As DNA, the CDR3 is TGTGCCAGCAGTGTCGGACCGAGGGACACCATATATTTT.

The V and J genes are TRBV5-4 and TRBJ2-6; 9 nucleotides align to TRBD2. In germline, CDR1 is SGHNT, CDR2 YYREEE (reference sequence). After removal of 4 bases from V and 3 bases from J, the junction contained 8 bases not matched to a gene. This CDR3 spans 17 amino acids. CDR3 sequence reads: CASSNSGREGGANVLTF. The CDR3 DNA reads as TGTGCCAGCAGCAATAGCGGGAGAGAGGGTGGGGCCAACGTCCTGACTTTC. Looking up the rest from reference TRBV5-4 and TRBJ2-6 gives the full variable domain: ETGVTQSPTHLIKTRGQQVTLRCSSQSGHNTVSWYQQALGQGPQFIFQYYREEENGRGNFPPRFSGLQFPNYSSELNVNALELDDSALYLCASSNSGREGGANVLTFGAGSRLTVL.

The rearrangement joins TRBV27 to TRBJ2-1; 10 nucleotides line up with TRBD2. Germline CDR1 reads MNHEY; CDR2 reads SMNVEV (reference sequence). This CDR3 contains 16 residues. J gave up 8 bases and V 5 bases, and 12 bases lay outside the gene matches. The chain's CDR3 is CASSPPGAGGEDEQFF. CDR3 in DNA: TGTGCCAGCAGTCCGCCTGGAGCGGGAGGGGAAGATGAGCAGTTCTTC.

This clone has a single count. V gene TRBV4-1 combines with J gene TRBJ2-7, with TRBD2 matching 9 bases. The germline gives CDR1 MGHRA, CDR2 YSYEKL. V trimming: 0 bases; J trimming: 6 bases; junction bases outside the gene matches: 6. CDR3 length: 15 residues. The CDR3 DNA follows: TGCGCCAGCAGCCAAGATCCGGGACTAGCAGGCGAGCAGTACTTC. As protein: CASSQDPGLAGEQYF.

J is TRBJ2-3 and V is TRBV19; D is unresolved. V lost 3 bases and J 2 bases, leaving 6 bases between the germline ends. The CDR3 has 13 amino acids. Germline-derived CDR1 and CDR2 are LNHDA and SQIVND (reference sequence). CDR3 nucleotides: TGTGCCAGTAGTATTGCGGACACAGATACGCAGTATTTT. This codes for CASSIADTDTQYF.

This sequence joins TRBV7-8 and TRBJ2-1; 8 nucleotides match TRBD2. Losses at the gene ends were 5 bases for V and 3 bases for J; bases not matched to a gene: 3. CDR1 is SGHVS and CDR2 is FQNEAQ in the germline V gene. The CDR3 contains 14 residues. The CDR3 region is CASSPLAVYNEQFF. In DNA form, the CDR3 reads TGTGCCAGCAGCCCACTAGCGGTCTACAATGAGCAGTTCTTC.

This clone was seen more than once but under ten times. The chain uses TRBV5-4 and TRBJ1-3; TRBD1 matches at 7 bases. The germline V gene has CDR1 SGHNT and CDR2 YYREEE (reference sequence). The CDR3 consists of 15 residues. V lost 4 bases, J lost 3 bases, and 7 bases stayed unmatched. The chain's CDR3 is CASSATGVIGNTIYF. CDR3 coding DNA: TGTGCCAGCAGCGCAACAGGGGTTATTGGAAACACCATATATTTT.

This rearrangement joins TRBV18 to TRBJ2-2, with D perhaps matching TRBD1 (6 bases). In germline, CDR1 is KGHSH, CDR2 LQKENI. This CDR3 region has 15 residues. The V and J ends lost 2 bases and 2 bases respectively, with 9 bases between them. The CDR3 here is CASSPTGPNTGELFF. CDR3 sequence (DNA): TGTGCCAGCTCACCAACAGGGCCCAACACCGGGGAGCTGTTTTTT.

This clone occurred once. The V call is TRBV6-1, the J call TRBJ1-5; possibly TRBD1 for D (5 bases). The germline CDR1 and CDR2 sequences are MNHNS and SASEGT. V was pared by 2 bases and J by 7 bases, with 15 bases between. The CDR3 has 15 residues. Here the CDR3 DNA reads TGTGCCAGCAGTGAACAAACAGGTTCACAGCAGCCCCAGCATTTT. Its protein product is CASSEQTGSQQPQHF.

This chain links TRBV15 with TRBJ1-1; D unresolved. This CDR3 has 13 residues. V was clipped by 1 base and J by 7 bases, with 10 bases between them. From germline, CDR1 is LNHNV and CDR2 YYDKDF (reference sequence). CDR3 sequence reads: CATSRADQDEAFF. The CDR3, as DNA: TGTGCCACCAGCAGAGCAGACCAGGATGAAGCTTTCTTT.